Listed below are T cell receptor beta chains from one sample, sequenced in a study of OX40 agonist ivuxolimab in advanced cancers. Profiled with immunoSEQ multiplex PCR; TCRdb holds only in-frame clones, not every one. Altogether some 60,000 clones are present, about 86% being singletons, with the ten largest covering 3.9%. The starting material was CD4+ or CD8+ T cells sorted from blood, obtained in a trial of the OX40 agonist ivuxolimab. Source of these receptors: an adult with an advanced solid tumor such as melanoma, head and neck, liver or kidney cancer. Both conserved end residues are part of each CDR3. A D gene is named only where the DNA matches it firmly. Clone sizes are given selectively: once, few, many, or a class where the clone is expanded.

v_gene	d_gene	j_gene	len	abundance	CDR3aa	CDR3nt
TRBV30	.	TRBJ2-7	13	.	CAWSVAGMGEQYF	TGTGCCTGGAGTGTAGCTGGGATGGGCGAGCAGTACTTC
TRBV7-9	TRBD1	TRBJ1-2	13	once	CASSLDRENGYTF	TGTGCCAGCAGCCTCGACAGGGAGAATGGCTACACCTTC
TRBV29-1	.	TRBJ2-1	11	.	CSVSDRREQFF	TGCAGCGTCTCTGACAGGAGGGAGCAGTTCTTC
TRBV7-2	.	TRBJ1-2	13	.	CASSPQGHYGYTF	TGTGCCAGCAGCCCACAGGGTCACTATGGCTACACCTTC
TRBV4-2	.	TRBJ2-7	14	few	CASSQTLEDYEQYF	TGTGCCAGCAGCCAAACCCTAGAAGACTACGAGCAGTACTTC
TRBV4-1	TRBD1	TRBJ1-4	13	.	CASSRDRAEKLFF	TGCGCCAGCAGCCGAGACAGGGCCGAAAAACTGTTTTTT
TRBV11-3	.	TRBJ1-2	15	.	CASSLDDRWNYGYTF	TGTGCCAGCAGCTTAGACGACAGGTGGAACTATGGCTACACCTTC
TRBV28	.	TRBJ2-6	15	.	CASSFTVAGANVLTF	TGTGCCAGCAGTTTTACAGTAGCTGGGGCCAACGTCCTGACTTTC
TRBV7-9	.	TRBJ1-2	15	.	CASSLGRAGNYGYTF	TGTGCCAGCAGCTTAGGGAGGGCGGGTAACTATGGCTACACCTTC
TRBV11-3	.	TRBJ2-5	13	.	CASSLGWQETQYF	TGTGCCAGCAGCTTAGGTTGGCAAGAGACCCAGTACTTC
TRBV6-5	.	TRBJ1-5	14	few	CASSWTAGNQPQHF	TGTGCCAGCAGCTGGACAGCAGGCAATCAGCCCCAGCATTTT
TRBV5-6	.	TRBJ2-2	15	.	CASSPASLNTGELFF	TGTGCCAGCAGCCCCGCTAGTTTGAACACCGGGGAGCTGTTTTTT
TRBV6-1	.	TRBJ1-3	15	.	CASIAQGFSGNTIYF	TGTGCCAGCATAGCCCAGGGGTTCTCTGGAAACACCATATATTTT
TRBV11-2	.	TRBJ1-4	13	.	CASSRDRREKLFF	TGTGCCAGCAGTCGTGACAGGCGGGAAAAACTGTTTTTT
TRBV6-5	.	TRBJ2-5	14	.	CASSLQGREETQYF	TGTGCCAGCAGCCTTCAGGGTAGAGAAGAGACCCAGTACTTC
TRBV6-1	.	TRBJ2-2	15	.	CASSVRISDTGELFF	TGTGCCAGCAGTGTACGAATTTCCGACACCGGGGAGCTGTTTTTT
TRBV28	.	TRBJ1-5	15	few	CASRSGASDNQPQHF	TGTGCCAGCAGGTCTGGGGCCTCGGATAATCAGCCCCAGCATTTT
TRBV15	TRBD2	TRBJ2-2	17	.	CATSRGLAGGSTGELFF	TGTGCCACCAGCAGAGGCCTAGCGGGGGGTAGCACCGGGGAGCTGTTTTTT
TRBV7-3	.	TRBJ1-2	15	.	CASSLFGAPNSGYTF	TGTGCCAGCAGCTTATTCGGGGCACCGAATTCTGGCTACACCTTC
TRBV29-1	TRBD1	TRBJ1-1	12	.	CSVEGTGTEAFF	TGCAGCGTTGAGGGGACAGGGACTGAAGCTTTCTTT
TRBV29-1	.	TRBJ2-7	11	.	CSVEGSYEQYF	TGCAGCGTTGAGGGGTCCTACGAGCAGTACTTC
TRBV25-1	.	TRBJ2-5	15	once	CASSDMTNGGETQYF	TGTGCCAGCAGTGATATGACTAACGGCGGAGAGACCCAGTACTTC
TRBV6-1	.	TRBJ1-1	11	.	CASSSGTLAFF	TGTGCCAGCAGTTCAGGGACCCTTGCTTTCTTT